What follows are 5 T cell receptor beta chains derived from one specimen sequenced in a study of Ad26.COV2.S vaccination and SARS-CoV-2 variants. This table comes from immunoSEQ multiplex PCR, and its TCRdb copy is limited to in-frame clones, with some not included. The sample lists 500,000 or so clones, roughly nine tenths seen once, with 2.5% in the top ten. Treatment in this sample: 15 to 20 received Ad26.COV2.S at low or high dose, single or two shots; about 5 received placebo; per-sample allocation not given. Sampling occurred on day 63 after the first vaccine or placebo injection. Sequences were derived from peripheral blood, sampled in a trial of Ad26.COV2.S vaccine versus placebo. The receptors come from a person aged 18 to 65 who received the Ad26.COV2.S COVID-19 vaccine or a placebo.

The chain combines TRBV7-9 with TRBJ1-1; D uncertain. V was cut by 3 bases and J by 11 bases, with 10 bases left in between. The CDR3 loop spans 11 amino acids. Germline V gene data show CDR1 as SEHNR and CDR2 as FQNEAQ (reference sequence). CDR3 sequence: CASSFDVPAFF. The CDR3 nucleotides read TGTGCCAGCAGCTTCGATGTCCCGGCTTTCTTT.

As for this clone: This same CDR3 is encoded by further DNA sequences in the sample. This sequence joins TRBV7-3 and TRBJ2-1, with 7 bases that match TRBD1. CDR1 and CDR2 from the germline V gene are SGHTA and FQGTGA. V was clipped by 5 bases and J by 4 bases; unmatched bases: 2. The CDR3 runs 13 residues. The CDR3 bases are TGTGCCAGCAGCCCGGGACAGTACAATGAGCAGTTCTTC. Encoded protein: CASSPGQYNEQFF.

The CDR3 DNA is TGCGCCAGCAGCTTGACTCCGGGACCCTGTTTCTTC. Protein sequence: CASSLTPGPCFF. The V and J genes are TRBV5-1 and TRBJ2-1; D may match TRBD1 or TRBD2 (5 bases each). Germline V gene sequence: CDR1 SGHRS, CDR2 YFSETQ. The V end was cut by 1 base, the J end by 16 bases, with 15 bases between. The CDR3 totals 12 residues. Full variable domain (missing parts from reference TRBV5-1 and TRBJ2-1): KAGVTQTPRYLIKTRGQQVTLSCSPISGHRSVSWYQQTPGQGLQFLFEYFSETQRNKGNFPGRFSGRQFSNSRSEMNVSTLELGDSALYLCASSLTPGPCFFGPGTRLTVL.

The CDR3 loop is CASSGQFGYTF. In DNA, the CDR3 is TGCGCCAGCAGTGGACAGTTTGGCTACACCTTC. This chain uses TRBV10-2 with TRBJ1-2; the D gene is possibly TRBD1 (5 bases). The CDR3 has 11 amino acids. CDR1 WSHSY and CDR2 SAAADI come from the germline V gene. The germline V and J ends were trimmed by 4 bases and 7 bases, with 7 bases remaining between them.

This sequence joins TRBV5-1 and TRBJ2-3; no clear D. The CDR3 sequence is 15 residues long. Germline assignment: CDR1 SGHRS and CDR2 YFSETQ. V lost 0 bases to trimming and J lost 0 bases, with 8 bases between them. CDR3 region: CASSLVPQSTDTQYF. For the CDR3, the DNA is TGCGCCAGCAGCTTGGTTCCGCAAAGCACAGATACGCAGTATTTT.